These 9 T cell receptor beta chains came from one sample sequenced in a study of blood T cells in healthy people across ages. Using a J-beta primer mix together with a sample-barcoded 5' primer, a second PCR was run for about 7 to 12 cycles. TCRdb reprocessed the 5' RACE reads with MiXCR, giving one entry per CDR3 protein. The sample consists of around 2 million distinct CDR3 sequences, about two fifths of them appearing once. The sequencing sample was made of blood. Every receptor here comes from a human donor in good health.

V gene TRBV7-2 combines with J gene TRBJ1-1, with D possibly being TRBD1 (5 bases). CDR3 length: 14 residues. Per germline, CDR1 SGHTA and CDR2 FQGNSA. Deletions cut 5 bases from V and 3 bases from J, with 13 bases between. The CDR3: CASSTVDTDTEAFF. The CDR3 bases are TGTGCCAGCAGCACAGTGGACACGGACACTGAAGCTTTCTTT.

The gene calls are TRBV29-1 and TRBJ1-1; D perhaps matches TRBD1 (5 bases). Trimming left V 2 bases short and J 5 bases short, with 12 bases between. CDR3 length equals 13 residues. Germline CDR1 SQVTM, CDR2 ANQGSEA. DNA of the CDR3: TGCAGCGTTGAACCCCGCAGGGTGACTGAAGCTTTCTTT. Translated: CSVEPRRVTEAFF.

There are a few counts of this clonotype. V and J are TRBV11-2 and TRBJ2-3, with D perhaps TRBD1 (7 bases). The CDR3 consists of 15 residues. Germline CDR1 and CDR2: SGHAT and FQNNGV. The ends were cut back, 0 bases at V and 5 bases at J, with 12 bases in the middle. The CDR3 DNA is TGTGCCAGCAGCTTAGATTCAGGGGGGCTAGATACGCAGTATTTT. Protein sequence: CASSLDSGGLDTQYF.

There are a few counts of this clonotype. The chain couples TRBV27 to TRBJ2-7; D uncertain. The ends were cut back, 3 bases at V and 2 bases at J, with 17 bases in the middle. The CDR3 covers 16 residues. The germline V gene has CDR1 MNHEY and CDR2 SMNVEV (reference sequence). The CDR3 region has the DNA TGTGCCAGCAGTTTTGGGTTGGCACCGAAAACCTACGAGCAGTACTTC. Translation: CASSFGLAPKTYEQYF.

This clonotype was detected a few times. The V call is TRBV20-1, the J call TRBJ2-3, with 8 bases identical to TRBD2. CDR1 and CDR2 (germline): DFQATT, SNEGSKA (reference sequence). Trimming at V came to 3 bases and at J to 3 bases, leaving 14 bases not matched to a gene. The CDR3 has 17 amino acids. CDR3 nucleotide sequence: TGCAGTGCTAGTAACCCAAGCGGGGGAGGCGGAACAGATACGCAGTATTTT. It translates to CSASNPSGGGGTDTQYF.

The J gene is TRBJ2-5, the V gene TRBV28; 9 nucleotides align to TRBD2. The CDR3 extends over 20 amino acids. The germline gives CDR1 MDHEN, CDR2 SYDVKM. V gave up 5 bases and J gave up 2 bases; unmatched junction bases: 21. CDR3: CASSLLPGGSGGPDQETQYF. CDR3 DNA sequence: TGTGCCAGCAGTCTTCTCCCCGGCGGTAGCGGGGGCCCTGATCAAGAGACCCAGTACTTC.

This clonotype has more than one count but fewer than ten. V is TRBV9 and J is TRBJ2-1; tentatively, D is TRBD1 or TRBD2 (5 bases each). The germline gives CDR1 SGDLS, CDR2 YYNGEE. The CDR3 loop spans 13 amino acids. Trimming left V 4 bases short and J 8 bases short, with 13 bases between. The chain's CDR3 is CASSQGPLYEQFF. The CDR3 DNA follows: TGTGCCAGCAGCCAGGGACCGCTTTATGAGCAGTTCTTC.

CDR3 protein: CASSPEGLAGGPWTYEQYF. As DNA, the CDR3 is TGTGCCAGCAGCCCAGAGGGACTAGCGGGGGGGCCTTGGACCTACGAGCAGTACTTC. The chain uses TRBV6-1 and TRBJ2-7; the match to TRBD2 covers 16 bases. This CDR3 has 19 amino acids. Germline assignment: CDR1 MNHNS and CDR2 SASEGT. The junction had 13 bases not matched to a gene; V was cut back by 6 bases and J by 2 bases.

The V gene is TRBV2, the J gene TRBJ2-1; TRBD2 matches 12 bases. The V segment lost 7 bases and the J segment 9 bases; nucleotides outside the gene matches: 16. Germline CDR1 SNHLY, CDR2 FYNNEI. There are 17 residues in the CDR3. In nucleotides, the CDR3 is TGTGCCAGCATCCCCGGACTAGCGGGGCTTTTGCGGGGTGAGCAGTTCTTC. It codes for CASIPGLAGLLRGEQFF.